This T cell receptor beta chain is drawn from a study of shared clonotypes between healthy human individuals (dated by TCRdb to 2018 to 2020). Regarding the complete study: A few men and a couple of women, aged 18 to 49 years, made up the cohort. Per donor, three plates each were used for CD4 naive and CD4 memory, two for CD8 naive, and one for CD8 memory. The study deeply sequenced blood TCR repertoires of about five healthy adults to estimate repertoire size and the extent of clonotype sharing between individuals. Different laboratories and diverse techniques were used to prepare libraries and sequence TCR repertoires, to increase sequencing depth and limit assay-specific biases. Leukapheresis yielded between about 0.8 and 8.9 billion PBMCs per donor. Broader findings and caveats from the paper: Based on pairwise subsampling, the degree of clonotype sharing among donors was expected to be affected by sequencing depth. Incomplete sequencing was indicated by rarefaction of sorted-subset datasets, despite the large sequencing depth. Sampling was restricted to blood, and TCR repertoires in tissue are likely to differ from TCR repertoires in blood. Approximately 4.8% of naive CD4, approximately 3.7% of naive CD8, 2.3% of memory CD4, and more than 0.35% of memory CD8 clonotypes were shared across a few donors. Because the study included only a small number of donors, the genetic and exposure-history diversity represented was limited. Compared with non-shared clonotypes, the clonotypes found in all four sorted-subset donors had higher generation probabilities. Naive subsets generally had larger estimated clonotype richness than memory subsets.

V gives up 5 bases and J gives up 2 bases, and the segment between their germline ends measures 7 bases. CDR1 and CDR2 were assigned from the germline V gene as ENHRY and SYGVKD. From the cysteine through the phenylalanine, the CDR3 covers 13 amino acids. Only CDR3 DNA remains: 39 bases, in frame from the first base. TCR CDR3 regions were amplified from genomic DNA by multiplex PCR using the deep immunoSEQ assay. Genomic DNA extracted from each cell subset was distributed evenly over all wells of several immunoSEQ 96-well plates, and each plate served as one replicate. Each replicate PCR for sorted subsets received around 210 ng genomic DNA, equal to roughly 30,000 T cell genomes. Purified libraries were quantified with a Qubit 3.0 fluorometer, sized on a Bioanalyzer 2100, and re-quantified with the KAPA Library Quantification kit. Each immunoSEQ 96-well plate was sequenced on its own single-read 150-cycle Illumina NextSeq 550 flow cell. The paper's data handling went like this. Because only junctional sequences without quality scores were contained in the immunoSEQ output, filtering matching that applied to full-length reads could not be performed. Sequences were annotated with PyIR, a Python wrapper for IgBLAST v1.9, using IMGT germline references to assign V/J genes and CDR3. Reads were filtered out if the reads had weak V/J assignments (E-value above 1e-6), no CDR3, stop codons, out-of-frame junctions, or ambiguous translated residues. V3J clonotypes were defined as sequences sharing an identical inferred V gene, J gene, and CDR3 amino acid sequence. Percentage overlap between repertoires was calculated by dividing the number of shared unique clonotypes by the size of the smaller repertoire. Repertoire richness was assessed with RTK rarefaction, the Chao1 estimator, and Recon v2.1 estimates of unobserved clonotypes. Generation probabilities for all TCRbeta clonotypes obtained by the gDNA method from a handful of donors were computed using OLGA. TCRdb stores this immuneACCESS table with in-frame sequences only. Part of the clones is absent; in the studies checked, under half of the shortfall reflects unresolved V genes, and no reason is known for the rest. Clone size and the V and J calls come from that table; the DNA yielded D and trimming. Counted in this sample were over 1.4 million clones; roughly 96% of them appeared once. The ten largest account for roughly 1.1% of the sample.

The donors were healthy, HIV-negative adults with no recently reported acute infections or vaccinations. All donors were Caucasian adults living in Nashville, Tennessee, USA. CD4+ T cells were enriched by magnetic negative selection; naive cells were then positively selected on CD45RA, and the negative fraction formed the memory subset. After blood collection by leukapheresis, PBMCs were isolated using Ficoll-Histopaque density gradient centrifugation and then cryopreserved in the vapor phase of liquid nitrogen. Analytical flow cytometry was used to check the purity and quantity of every magnetically sorted T cell population. Genomic DNA was isolated from each sorted fraction and quantified by UV absorbance on a Nanodrop 2000c. As regards this clone: Its specific antigen is unknown. The sample holds no much larger clone one base away, and base qualities are not on file.

This chain joins TRBV10-3 to TRBJ1-3; confidence is insufficient to name the D gene. This sequence was found in a man aged 30 to 45 in good health. The specimen was naive CD4+ T cells sorted from blood. This specimen's cell subset or site label, per the study, means: CD45RA+ positively selected. For the CDR3, the sequence is CAISPTAGNTIYF. The sequenced DNA: TGTGCCATCAGTCCGACGGCTGGAAACACCATATATTTT.